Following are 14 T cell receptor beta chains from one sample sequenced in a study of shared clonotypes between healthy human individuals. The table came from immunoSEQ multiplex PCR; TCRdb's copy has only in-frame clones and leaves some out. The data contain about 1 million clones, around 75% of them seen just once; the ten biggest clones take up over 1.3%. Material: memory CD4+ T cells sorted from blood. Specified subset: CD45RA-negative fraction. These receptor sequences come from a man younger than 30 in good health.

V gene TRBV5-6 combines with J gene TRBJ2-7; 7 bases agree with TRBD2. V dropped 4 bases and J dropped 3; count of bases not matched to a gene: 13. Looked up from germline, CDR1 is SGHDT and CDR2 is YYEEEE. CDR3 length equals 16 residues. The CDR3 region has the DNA TGTGCCAGCAGCCCTACCGGGAGCGGGGCGTTCTACGAGCAGTACTTC. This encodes CASSPTGSGAFYEQYF.

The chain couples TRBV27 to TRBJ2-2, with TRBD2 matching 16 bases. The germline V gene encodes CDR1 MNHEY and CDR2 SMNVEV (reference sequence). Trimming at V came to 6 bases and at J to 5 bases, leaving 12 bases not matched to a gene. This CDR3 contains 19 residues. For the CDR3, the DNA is TGTGCCAGCAGACCCGTGGGACTAGCGGGAGGGCCATCTACCGGGGAGCTGTTTTTT. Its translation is CASRPVGLAGGPSTGELFF.

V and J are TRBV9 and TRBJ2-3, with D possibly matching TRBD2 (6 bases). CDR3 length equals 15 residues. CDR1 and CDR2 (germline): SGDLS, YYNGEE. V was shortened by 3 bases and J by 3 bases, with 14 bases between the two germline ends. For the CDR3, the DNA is TGTGCCAGCAGCGATTACGGGGGAGTGACAGATACGCAGTATTTT. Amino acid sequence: CASSDYGGVTDTQYF. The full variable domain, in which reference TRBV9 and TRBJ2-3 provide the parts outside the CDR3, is DSGVTQTPKHLITATGQRVTLRCSPRSGDLSVYWYQQSLDQGLQFLIQYYNGEERAKGNILERFSAQQFPDLHSELNLSSLELGDSALYFCASSDYGGVTDTQYFGPGTRLTVL.

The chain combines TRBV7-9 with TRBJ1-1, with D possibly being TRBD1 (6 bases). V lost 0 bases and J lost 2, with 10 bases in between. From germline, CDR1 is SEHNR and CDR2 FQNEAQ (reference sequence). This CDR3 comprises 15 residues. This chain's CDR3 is CASSLAQGRNTEAFF. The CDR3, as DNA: TGTGCCAGCAGCTTAGCTCAGGGGCGAAACACTGAAGCTTTCTTT.

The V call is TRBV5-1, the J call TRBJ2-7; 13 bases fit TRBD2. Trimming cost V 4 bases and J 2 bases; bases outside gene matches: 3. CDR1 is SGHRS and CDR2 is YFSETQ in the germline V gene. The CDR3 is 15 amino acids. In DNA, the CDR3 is TGCGCCAGCAGCACCGGGACTAGCGGGACCTACGAGCAGTACTTC. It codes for CASSTGTSGTYEQYF. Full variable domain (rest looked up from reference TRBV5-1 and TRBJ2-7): KAGVTQTPRYLIKTRGQQVTLSCSPISGHRSVSWYQQTPGQGLQFLFEYFSETQRNKGNFPGRFSGRQFSNSRSEMNVSTLELGDSALYLCASSTGTSGTYEQYFGPGTRLTVT.

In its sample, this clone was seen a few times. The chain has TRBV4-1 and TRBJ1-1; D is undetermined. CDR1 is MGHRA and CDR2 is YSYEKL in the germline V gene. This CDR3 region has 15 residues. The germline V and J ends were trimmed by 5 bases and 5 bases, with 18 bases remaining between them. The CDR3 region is CASSIQATPSTEAFF. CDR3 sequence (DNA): TGCGCCAGCAGCATTCAAGCCACTCCTAGTACTGAAGCTTTCTTT.

In DNA form, the CDR3 reads TGTGCCAGCAGCCCCGACGGGGGGATGGGGCAGTACTTC. It is translated as CASSPDGGMGQYF. V usage is TRBV5-4 and J usage is TRBJ2-7; 7 bases are shared with TRBD2. Germline V lookup: CDR1 SGHNT, CDR2 YYREEE (reference sequence). V dropped 4 bases and J dropped 9; count of bases not matched to a gene: 10. CDR3 length equals 13 residues.

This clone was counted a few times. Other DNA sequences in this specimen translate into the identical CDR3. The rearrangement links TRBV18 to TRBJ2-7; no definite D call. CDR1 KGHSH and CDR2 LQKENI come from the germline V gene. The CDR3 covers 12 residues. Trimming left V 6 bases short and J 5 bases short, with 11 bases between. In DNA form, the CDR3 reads TGTGCCAGCTCGCCCACCGGACACGAGCAGTACTTC. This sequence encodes CASSPTGHEQYF.

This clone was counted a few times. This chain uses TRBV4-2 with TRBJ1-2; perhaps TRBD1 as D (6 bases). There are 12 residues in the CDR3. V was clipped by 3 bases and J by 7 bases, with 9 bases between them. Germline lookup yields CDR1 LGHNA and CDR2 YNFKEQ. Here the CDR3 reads CASSQETGGYTF. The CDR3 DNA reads TGTGCCAGCAGCCAGGAGACAGGTGGCTACACCTTC.

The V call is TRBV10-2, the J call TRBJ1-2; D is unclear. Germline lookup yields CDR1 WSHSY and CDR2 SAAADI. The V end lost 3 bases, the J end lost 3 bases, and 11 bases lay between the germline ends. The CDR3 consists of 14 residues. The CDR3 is CASSDVVWDYGYTF. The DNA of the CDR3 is TGCGCCAGCAGTGATGTGGTTTGGGACTATGGCTACACCTTC.

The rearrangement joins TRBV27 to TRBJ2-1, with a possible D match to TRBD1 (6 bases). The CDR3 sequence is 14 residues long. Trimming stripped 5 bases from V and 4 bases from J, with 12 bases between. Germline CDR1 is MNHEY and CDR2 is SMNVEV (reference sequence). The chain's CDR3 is CASSHRGQYNEQFF. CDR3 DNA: TGTGCCAGCAGTCACCGCGGACAGTACAATGAGCAGTTCTTC.

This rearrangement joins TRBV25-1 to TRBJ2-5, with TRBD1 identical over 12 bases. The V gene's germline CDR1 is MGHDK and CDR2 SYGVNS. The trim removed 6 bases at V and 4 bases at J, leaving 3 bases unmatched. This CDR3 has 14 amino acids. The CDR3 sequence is CASRGTGGSETQYF. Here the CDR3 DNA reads TGTGCCAGCAGAGGGACAGGGGGCTCAGAGACCCAGTACTTC.

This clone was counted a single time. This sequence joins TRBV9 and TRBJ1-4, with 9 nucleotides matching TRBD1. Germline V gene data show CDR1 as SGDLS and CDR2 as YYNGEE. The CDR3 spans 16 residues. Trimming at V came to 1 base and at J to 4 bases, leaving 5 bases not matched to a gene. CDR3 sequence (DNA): TGTGCCAGCAGCGTATCGGGACAGGGCAATAATGAAAAACTGTTTTTT. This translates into CASSVSGQGNNEKLFF.

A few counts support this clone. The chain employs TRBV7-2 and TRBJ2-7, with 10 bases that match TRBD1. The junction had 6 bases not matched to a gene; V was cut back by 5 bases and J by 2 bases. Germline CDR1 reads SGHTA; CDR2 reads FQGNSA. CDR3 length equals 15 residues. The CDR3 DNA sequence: TGTGCCAGCAGCCTTTTTGGACAGGGGGCCTACGAGCAGTACTTC. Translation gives CASSLFGQGAYEQYF.